What follows are 23 T cell receptor beta chains derived from one specimen sequenced in a study of T cell responses to AZD1222 COVID-19 vaccine. Produced via immunoSEQ multiplex PCR; TCRdb's table is partial and in-frame only. The table has 75,000 to 85,000 clones, roughly nine tenths seen once. The sequencing used peripheral blood, collected 28 days after the second AZD1222 dose. These receptors all come from an adult who received the AZD1222 COVID-19 vaccine.

This rearrangement joins TRBV24-1 to TRBJ2-7; TRBD1 matches 7 bases. This CDR3 has 15 residues. V gave up 4 bases and J gave up 3 bases; unmatched junction bases: 8. In germline, CDR1 is KGHDR, CDR2 SFDVKD. CDR3 coding DNA: TGTGCCACCAGTGACCTAAAGACAGGGAACTACGAGCAGTACTTC. Its protein product is CATSDLKTGNYEQYF.

The chain is built from TRBV29-1 and TRBJ2-7; perhaps D is TRBD1 or TRBD2 (5 bases each). The CDR3 covers 11 residues. Between the trimmed V and J ends, which lost 7 bases and 5 bases, there was a span of 12 bases. Germline CDR1 is SQVTM and CDR2 is ANQGSEA. The CDR3 is CSADRGNEQYF. The CDR3, as DNA: TGCAGCGCCGACAGAGGGAACGAGCAGTACTTC.

This clone came up once. This chain connects TRBV9 to TRBJ1-4; no reliable D call. CDR1 SGDLS and CDR2 YYNGEE come from the germline V gene. V lost 0 bases, J lost 1 base, and 10 bases lay in between. The CDR3 runs 16 residues. Here the CDR3 DNA reads TGTGCCAGCAGCGTAGGGAACCAGAGAACTAATGAAAAACTGTTTTTT. Amino acid sequence: CASSVGNQRTNEKLFF. The full variable domain, rest sourced from reference TRBV9 and TRBJ1-4, is DSGVTQTPKHLITATGQRVTLRCSPRSGDLSVYWYQQSLDQGLQFLIQYYNGEERAKGNILERFSAQQFPDLHSELNLSSLELGDSALYFCASSVGNQRTNEKLFFGSGTQLSVL.

The chain recombines TRBV9 with TRBJ1-2; 8 bases line up with TRBD1. The CDR3 is 15 amino acids. Germline V gene sequence: CDR1 SGDLS, CDR2 YYNGEE. Trimming at V came to 0 bases and at J to 4 bases, leaving 5 bases not matched to a gene. The CDR3 DNA is TGTGCCAGCAGCGTAGGGGGACAGGTGCTCTATGGCTACACCTTC. Protein sequence: CASSVGGQVLYGYTF.

The V call is TRBV3-1 (or the pseudogene TRBV3-2), the J call TRBJ2-1; the D is unclear. CDR3 length equals 15 residues. Trimming removed 1 base at V and 3 bases at J, with 10 bases between. In germline, CDR1 is LGHDT, CDR2 YNNKEL (reference sequence). CDR3 in amino acids: CASSQAEAHYNEQFF. CDR3 in DNA: TGTGCCAGCAGCCAAGCGGAAGCCCACTACAATGAGCAGTTCTTC.

The chain carries TRBV29-1 and TRBJ1-5, with TRBD1 matching 8 bases. Trimming took 6 bases from V and 11 from J; bases not matched to a gene: 15. The CDR3 has 14 residues. The germline V gene has CDR1 SQVTM and CDR2 ANQGSEA. As DNA, the CDR3 is TGCAGCGTGTCCTCCGGGACAGGCTTGAGGGCCCAGCATTTT. This codes for CSVSSGTGLRAQHF.

CDR3: CASSSIGGDSYEQYF. The CDR3 DNA reads as TGTGCCAGCAGCTCCATTGGTGGGGATTCCTACGAGCAGTACTTC. V is TRBV5-5 and J is TRBJ2-7; no clear D. Germline assignment: CDR1 SGHKS and CDR2 YYEKEE (reference sequence). V lost 3 bases, J lost 1 base, and 14 bases lay in between. The CDR3 has 15 residues.

This chain joins TRBV28 and TRBJ2-3; TRBD2 agrees at 9 bases. The CDR3 covers 14 residues. J lost 3 bases, V lost 6 bases, and 4 bases had no gene match. Germline-derived CDR1 and CDR2 are MDHEN and SYDVKM. The CDR3 sequence is CASSAGGLTDTQYF. The CDR3 DNA follows: TGTGCCAGCAGCGCGGGGGGGCTGACAGATACGCAGTATTTT. Full variable domain (remainder filled in from reference TRBV28 and TRBJ2-3): DVKVTQSSRYLVKRTGEKVFLECVQDMDHENMFWYRQDPGLGLRLIYFSYDVKMKEKGDIPEGYSVSREKKERFSLILESASTNQTSMYLCASSAGGLTDTQYFGPGTRLTVL.

This chain uses TRBV9 with TRBJ2-1; 7 bases fit TRBD2. Germline CDR1 is SGDLS and CDR2 is YYNGEE. J gave up 2 bases and V 7 bases, and 9 bases lay outside the gene matches. CDR3 size: 15 residues. The CDR3 loop reads CASSREVGPYNEQFF. The CDR3 bases are TGTGCCAGCTCTCGGGAGGTGGGACCCTACAATGAGCAGTTCTTC.

The V and J genes are TRBV19 and TRBJ1-3; TRBD1 is a possible D gene (6 bases). With 7 bases removed from V and 3 bases from J, the gap between germline ends came to 19 bases. This CDR3 region has 16 residues. Germline lookup yields CDR1 LNHDA and CDR2 SQIVND (reference sequence). CDR3 loop: CASTKGDAQGGNTIYF. The CDR3 DNA sequence: TGTGCCAGTACCAAGGGGGACGCTCAAGGTGGAAACACCATATATTTT.

V is TRBV12-3 or TRBV12-4 and J is TRBJ2-7, with 10 bases aligning to TRBD2. The CDR3 has 13 residues. After removal of 7 bases from V and 2 bases from J, the junction contained 2 bases not matched to a gene. This CDR3 is CASMGTSAYEQYF. In DNA form, the CDR3 reads TGTGCCAGCATGGGGACTAGCGCCTACGAGCAGTACTTC.

This chain links TRBV30 with TRBJ2-3; D gene uncertain. The V end lost 2 bases, the J end lost 0 bases, and 9 bases lay between the germline ends. This CDR3 region has 14 residues. Per the germline V gene, CDR1 is GTSNPN and CDR2 is SVGIG (reference sequence). The CDR3 protein is CAWSRMTSTDTQYF. DNA of the CDR3: TGTGCCTGGAGTCGTATGACGAGCACAGATACGCAGTATTTT.

This clone was recorded only once. The rearrangement joins TRBV9 to TRBJ2-5; D might be TRBD1 (5 bases). The CDR3 spans 15 residues. The V end was cut by 3 bases, the J end by 5 bases, with 17 bases between. Germline V gene sequence: CDR1 SGDLS, CDR2 YYNGEE. The CDR3 sequence: CASSGSQGSRETQYF. The DNA for the CDR3 is TGTGCCAGCAGCGGGAGCCAGGGTTCGCGGGAGACCCAGTACTTC.

The chain carries TRBV5-1 and TRBJ2-7; D gene unclear. This CDR3 region has 14 residues. The germline V and J ends were trimmed by 0 bases and 0 bases, with 7 bases remaining between them. The germline V gene encodes CDR1 SGHRS and CDR2 YFSETQ. The CDR3 reads CASSLGGPSYEQYF. CDR3 nucleotide sequence: TGCGCCAGCAGCTTGGGTGGGCCCTCCTACGAGCAGTACTTC.

In this sample, this clone turned up a few times. The genes are TRBV12-3 or TRBV12-4 and TRBJ2-5; D uncertain. The CDR3 consists of 13 residues. V was trimmed by 3 bases and J by 5 bases, leaving 10 bases between them. CDR3 in DNA: TGTGCCAGCAGTTTCCTATGGTGGGAGACCCAGTACTTC. It encodes CASSFLWWETQYF.

The chain is built from TRBV13 and TRBJ2-7; 8 nucleotides align to TRBD2. CDR1 is PRHDT, CDR2 FYEKMQ, per germline (reference sequence). The CDR3 spans 14 residues. V dropped 6 bases and J dropped 1; count of bases not matched to a gene: 5. The CDR3 is CASRVAGMSYEQYF. CDR3 nucleotides: TGTGCCAGCAGGGTAGCGGGGATGTCCTACGAGCAGTACTTC.

The genes are TRBV12-3 or TRBV12-4 and TRBJ2-3; tentative D call: TRBD2 (5 bases). V lost 6 bases, J lost 5 bases, and 12 bases lay in between. This CDR3 has 13 residues. The DNA for the CDR3 is TGTGCCAGCAGCTCAGGACTGAAAGATACGCAGTATTTT. Its protein product is CASSSGLKDTQYF.

The rearrangement joins TRBV7-2 to TRBJ2-7; a possible D gene is TRBD2 (7 bases). The germline V gene has CDR1 SGHTA and CDR2 FQGNSA. V was pared by 3 bases and J by 2 bases, with 17 bases between. The CDR3 totals 16 residues. CDR3 in DNA: TGTGCCAGCAGCTTTTTGGGGGCGGGGGTGCCCTACGAGCAGTACTTC. This gives the protein CASSFLGAGVPYEQYF.

V and J are TRBV4-2 and TRBJ1-5; 9 bases are shared with TRBD1. Germline trimming cut 0 bases from V and 5 bases from J; bases unmatched to any gene: 8. Germline assignment: CDR1 LGHNA and CDR2 YNFKEQ. This CDR3 has 17 residues. The CDR3 DNA follows: TGTGCCAGCAGCCAAGAAGGGGTCGACAGGGGGGATCAGCCCCAGCATTTT. Amino acid sequence: CASSQEGVDRGDQPQHF.

The V gene is TRBV30, the J gene TRBJ1-2, with a weak D call TRBD1 (6 bases). The ends were cut back, 4 bases at V and 3 bases at J, with 21 bases in the middle. This CDR3 region has 16 residues. Germline lookup yields CDR1 GTSNPN and CDR2 SVGIG (reference sequence). CDR3 sequence reads: CAWTKTPRGADYGYTF. Here the CDR3 DNA reads TGTGCCTGGACAAAAACCCCCAGGGGAGCAGACTATGGCTACACCTTC.

V usage is TRBV7-9 and J usage is TRBJ1-5, with 8 bases identical to TRBD1. CDR1 and CDR2 (germline): SEHNR, FQNEAQ (reference sequence). The CDR3 consists of 14 residues. J lost 4 bases, V lost 4 bases, and 3 bases had no gene match. CDR3 nucleotide sequence: TGTGCCAGCAGCTGGGACAGGACGAATCAGCCCCAGCATTTT. Amino acids: CASSWDRTNQPQHF.

The V gene is TRBV5-4, the J gene TRBJ2-1; maybe TRBD1 (5 bases). This CDR3 is 14 amino acids long. Germline V lookup: CDR1 SGHNT, CDR2 YYREEE (reference sequence). V gave up 0 bases and J gave up 6 bases, with 10 bases separating them. The CDR3 region has the DNA TGTGCCAGCAGCTTGGGGACACGCGGCAATGAGCAGTTCTTC. This gives the protein CASSLGTRGNEQFF.

This chain uses TRBV2 with TRBJ2-6; 10 bases fit TRBD1. Germline CDR1 is SNHLY and CDR2 is FYNNEI. V lost 6 bases, J lost 4 bases, and 6 bases stayed unmatched. The CDR3 has 16 amino acids. CDR3 sequence (DNA): TGTGCCAGCAGGCTGACAGGGGGCGCAGGGGCCAACGTCCTGACTTTC. It specifies CASRLTGGAGANVLTF.